The next 3 T cell receptor beta chains were all read from a single sample in a study of T cells in Graves' hyperthyroidism and ophthalmopathy. The investigators amplified TCR beta CDR3 regions from RNA transcripts. Carried out on the TCR CDR3, a first-round RT-PCR used the HTBI primer set. TCRdb re-derived calls from the multiplex PCR reads in MiXCR, one entry per CDR3 protein. The sample has hundreds of thousands of distinct CDR3 sequences; more than 15% are singletons. The sample consisted of blood. Source of these receptors: a woman in her late teens or twenties with Graves' hyperthyroidism.

This clonotype was detected many times. This sequence joins TRBV20-1 and TRBJ2-7; a weak D match, TRBD2 (5 bases). The CDR3 contains 16 residues. Germline V gene sequence: CDR1 DFQATT, CDR2 SNEGSKA (reference sequence). Trimming left V 6 bases short and J 0 bases short, with 21 bases between. In nucleotides, the CDR3 is TGCAGTGCCAAACCTGGTGGCCGGGGTGTCTCCTACGAGCAGTACTTC. Translation gives CSAKPGGRGVSYEQYF.

The DNA for the CDR3 is TGTGCCAGCAGCGACCGGGACAGGTCAACTAATGAAAAACTGTTTTTT. Amino acids: CASSDRDRSTNEKLFF. The chain couples TRBV7-9 to TRBJ1-4; 8 bases are a match to TRBD1. Unmatched junction bases numbered 5, after V lost 5 bases and J lost 0 bases. The CDR3 has 16 amino acids. The V gene's germline CDR1 is SEHNR and CDR2 FQNEAQ (reference sequence).

The chain links TRBV19 to TRBJ1-1, with D unresolved. The ends were cut back, 6 bases at V and 2 bases at J, with 10 bases in the middle. The CDR3 has 13 amino acids. Germline lookup yields CDR1 LNHDA and CDR2 SQIVND (reference sequence). In nucleotides, the CDR3 is TGTGCCAGTAGATATAGGGCAAACACTGAAGCTTTCTTT. Protein sequence: CASRYRANTEAFF.